This T cell receptor beta chain was found in a study of regulatory T cells in long-lasting Graves disease. Study outcomes and limitations: Clonotypes that were public and shared totalled fewer than 3,500 in persistent patients versus over 800 in new patients.

This clonotype was observed many times. Antigen unknown. J gave up 0 bases and V 4 bases, and 2 bases lay outside the gene matches. This CDR3 has 16 residues. Germline values: CDR1 SGHAT, CDR2 FQNNGV. Time point defined: newly diagnosed GD, antithyroid drugs for less than 3 months. PBMC-derived RNA was used for the TCR library. A blood draw put around 9 milliliters of peripheral blood into EDTA tubes. CDR3-region Arm-PCR and iRepertoire HTBI primers produced the TCR beta libraries. In TCRdb, the multiplex PCR reads were re-called with MiXCR into one record per CDR3 protein. In the table there are over 450,000 distinct CDR3 sequences, around 12% of which are singletons. The same data also went into a second study, on T cells in Graves' hyperthyroidism and ophthalmopathy. As reported in that work: TCR CDR3 regions were first amplified by RT-PCR with HTBI primers.

The chain employs TRBV11-2 and TRBJ1-6; TRBD1 agrees at 8 bases. Sample: peripheral blood mononuclear cells (PBMCs), taken at new diagnosis, from a patient treated with antithyroid drugs. This TCR derives from a woman younger than 45 with Graves disease. CDR3 loop: CASSYQGASYNSPLHF. CDR3 in DNA: TGTGCCAGCAGCTACCAGGGGGCCTCCTATAATTCACCCCTCCACTTT.